This T cell receptor beta chain derives from a study of blood T cell repertoires in COVID-19. Background on the study: Sample material is recorded as cDNA or gDNA derived from T cells, B-cell-depleted T cells, or PBMCs.

Germline V lookup: CDR1 MNHNY, CDR2 SVGAGI (reference sequence). This CDR3 contains 16 residues. V gave up 6 bases and J gave up 0 bases; unmatched junction bases: 7. The data were produced by immunoSEQ multiplex PCR, yet TCRdb's version contains in-frame clones alone and is incomplete. The data contain tens of thousands of clones, roughly 90% of them singletons. V usage is TRBV6-6 and J usage is TRBJ1-1; TRBD1 matches at 10 bases. This receptor was taken from an older woman with acute or convalescent COVID-19. The source material was peripheral blood. CDR3 residues: CASRNPGQGLNTEAFF. For the CDR3, the DNA is TGTGCCAGCAGAAATCCGGGACAGGGGTTGAACACTGAAGCTTTCTTT.